This T cell receptor (beta chain) emerged from a study of naive and memory T cell subsets (dated by TCRdb to about 2017). Background for the entire study: The figure summarizing the skin biopsy and whole blood samples listed about ten blood donors, 7 tuberculin skin test biopsies and 3 saline control biopsies. PCR2 was typically a SYBR Green qPCR stopped at a set threshold; low-input samples could instead use end-point PCR (around 6 cycles). Results and caveats for the whole study, not just this receptor: The potential sensitivity of the RNA-based method to TCR transcript changes with T cell activation and differentiation was acknowledged.

This clonotype was seen at least ten times. This receptor's antigen is unknown. No base quality values were provided; no much bigger clone lies one nucleotide off. Using 3' ligation of a UMI-containing oligonucleotide to TCR cDNA, the study laid out a robust and sensitive protocol to amplify, sequence and analyze TCRs. For whole blood analysis, over 2 ml of peripheral blood was collected from healthy adult volunteers into Tempus tubes, and RNA was extracted following the manufacturer's instructions. Total RNA, without cell sorting, was DNase treated with RQ1 DNase before reverse transcription, targeting roughly 1 to 1000 ng input. Libraries were prepared from skin biopsies and whole blood to test how robust the pipeline was in samples where T cells are a minority population. The method behind the library was UMI-ligation and nested PCR. The ligated cDNA was amplified in four rounds of PCR with nested alpha and beta constant region primers together with the SP2 primer. For the blood and skin samples, reverse transcription of TCR RNA was done with SuperScript IV along with alpha and beta constant region primers. An oligonucleotide carrying the Illumina SP2 primer and a UMI was ligated to the 3' end of the cDNA by means of T4 RNA ligase 1. To prevent hairpin formation, the 12-nucleotide UMI was made up of two random hexamers with an eight-base spacer between them. From the second PCR onward, TCR alpha and beta chain libraries were processed separately, and dual indexing was applied for multiplexing. After pooling, the indexed libraries were analyzed by capillary electrophoresis and sequenced on either an Illumina MiSeq or NextSeq. PhiX DNA at about 5-7.5% was added to the libraries to raise base diversity and improve cluster recognition. In the source study's methods: Demultiplexor extracted UMIs from read 2, combined them with read 1 TCR sequence, and split reads by sample indices. V and J genes and V-J junctions were identified by Decombinator, which gave every TCR a five-part identifier that included V and J deletions. Collapsinator used UMIs to correct sequencing errors and PCR amplification heterogeneity, yielding UMI-based abundance per TCR. Identifiers were converted to nucleotide sequence by CDR3Translator and translated to amino acids, and CDR3 regions were extracted on the basis of terminal motifs. Error-corrected alpha and beta TCR counts from blood and skin were compared after normalization to input RNA amount. In TCRdb, the public reads were trimmed at Q25 with fastp and aligned with MiXCR, with productive beta chains retained. Rows merge per CDR3 protein into single entries with the most common DNA and genes. The authors' filters were not applied to this entry. The sample table contains about 26,000 distinct CDR3 sequences; only one count was recorded for 4% to 6.5% of them. The top ten constitute roughly 7.1% of the sample.

Sequences LGHDT (CDR1) and YNNKEL (CDR2) are obtained from the germline V gene (reference sequence). After removal of 6 bases from V and 7 bases from J, the junction retains 11 bases not matched to a gene. CDR3 length: 16 amino acids, cysteine to phenylalanine. Only CDR3 DNA remains: 48 bases, in frame from the first base. Source material: blood. The chain joins TRBV3-1 to TRBJ2-1, and TRBD1 matches 11 of the central bases. The clonotype comes from an adult in good health. The DNA sequence reads TGTGCCAGCAGATCACGGGGGACAGGGGGATGGAATGAGCAGTTCTTC. Translation gives CASRSRGTGGWNEQFF.